Listed below are T cell receptor beta chains from one sample, sequenced in a study of T-cell reconstitution after alpha-beta-depleted transplantation in children. TCRdb re-called the PCR reads with MiXCR, one entry per CDR3 protein. This table holds over 550,000 distinct CDR3 sequences, about 10% found once. Sequencing was performed on PBMCs from the stem cell graft donor, taken from the stem cell graft. Receptors were obtained from a human donor who donated a stem cell graft to a child with acute myeloid leukemia. CDR3s include the opening cysteine and the closing phenylalanine or tryptophan. D genes are given only for firm matches.

D gene: NA
J gene: TRBJ2-1
V gene: TRBV4-1
CDR3 protein: CASSPIPGTSSYNEQFF

D gene: NA
J gene: TRBJ2-7
V gene: TRBV29-1
CDR3 protein: CSVGVEGSSYEQYF

D gene: NA
J gene: TRBJ2-7
V gene: TRBV12-3/TRBV12-4
CDR3 protein: CASSLASGPYEQYF

D gene: NA
J gene: TRBJ2-3
V gene: TRBV6-5
CDR3 protein: CASSYPGESTDTQYF

D gene: NA
J gene: TRBJ2-1
V gene: TRBV19
CDR3 protein: CASNSGNYNEQFF

D gene: NA
J gene: TRBJ2-5
V gene: TRBV7-8
CDR3 protein: CASSLGRQQETQYF

D gene: TRBD2
J gene: TRBJ2-1
V gene: TRBV20-1
CDR3 protein: CSAPSGTSGRLSYNEQFF

D gene: TRBD2
J gene: TRBJ2-7
V gene: TRBV12-3/TRBV12-4
CDR3 protein: CATGIAGGRYEQYF

D gene: NA
J gene: TRBJ2-3
V gene: TRBV2
CDR3 protein: CASSVLGAGTDTQYF

D gene: NA
J gene: TRBJ2-3
V gene: TRBV5-1
CDR3 protein: CASSKETRGDTQYF

D gene: TRBD1
J gene: TRBJ1-1
V gene: TRBV29-1
CDR3 protein: CSGDRGSEAFF

D gene: NA
J gene: TRBJ2-1
V gene: TRBV7-9
CDR3 protein: CASSLGEDNEQFF

D gene: NA
J gene: TRBJ1-1
V gene: TRBV6-4
CDR3 protein: CASRRTSNTEAFF

D gene: TRBD2
J gene: TRBJ2-1
V gene: TRBV6-5
CDR3 protein: CASSRGTSGKFF

D gene: TRBD2
J gene: TRBJ2-1
V gene: TRBV18
CDR3 protein: CASSPGLGESNEQFF

D gene: NA
J gene: TRBJ2-2
V gene: TRBV2
CDR3 protein: CASSERVILVSGELFF

D gene: TRBD1
J gene: TRBJ2-2
V gene: TRBV29-1
CDR3 protein: CSGDSPNTGELFF

D gene: TRBD1
J gene: TRBJ2-1
V gene: TRBV6-2/TRBV6-3
CDR3 protein: CASRPPGQVYNEQFF

D gene: TRBD2
J gene: TRBJ2-3
V gene: TRBV4-1
CDR3 protein: CAAGGRGADTQYF

D gene: TRBD1
J gene: TRBJ1-1
V gene: TRBV4-3
CDR3 protein: CASSQDQGTGRFRNTEAFF

D gene: NA
J gene: TRBJ2-2
V gene: TRBV4-3
CDR3 protein: CASSNRVLTGELFF

D gene: NA
J gene: TRBJ2-1
V gene: TRBV3-1
CDR3 protein: CASTRHEQFF

D gene: TRBD1
J gene: TRBJ2-2
V gene: TRBV29-1
CDR3 protein: CSATGTGLAGELFF

D gene: TRBD2
J gene: TRBJ2-3
V gene: TRBV3-1
CDR3 protein: CASSRGLAGTDTQYF

D gene: TRBD2
J gene: TRBJ2-5
V gene: TRBV10-3
CDR3 protein: CGTRTSGGETQYF

D gene: TRBD1
J gene: TRBJ1-2
V gene: TRBV27
CDR3 protein: CASSFPGGFGYTF

D gene: TRBD2
J gene: TRBJ2-7
V gene: TRBV29-1
CDR3 protein: CSGILASSYEQYF

D gene: NA
J gene: TRBJ2-7
V gene: TRBV10-3
CDR3 protein: CAISESLADEQYF

D gene: NA
J gene: TRBJ1-3
V gene: TRBV3-1
CDR3 protein: CASSLLGGYTIYF

D gene: NA
J gene: TRBJ1-4
V gene: TRBV2
CDR3 protein: CASISPPNEKLFF

D gene: TRBD2
J gene: TRBJ2-3
V gene: TRBV4-3
CDR3 protein: CASSRSGTSVTDTQYF

D gene: NA
J gene: TRBJ1-2
V gene: TRBV5-1
CDR3 protein: CASSLSGQTLLGYTF

D gene: TRBD1
J gene: TRBJ2-7
V gene: TRBV12-3/TRBV12-4
CDR3 protein: CASTSRDRSSYEQYF

D gene: TRBD1
J gene: TRBJ1-4
V gene: TRBV7-9
CDR3 protein: CASSYPGQGGEKLFF

D gene: NA
J gene: TRBJ2-1
V gene: TRBV20-1
CDR3 protein: CSARAGAGLNEQFF

D gene: NA
J gene: TRBJ1-1
V gene: TRBV7-3
CDR3 protein: CASSLTWRESAFF

D gene: TRBD2
J gene: TRBJ2-7
V gene: TRBV7-6
CDR3 protein: CASSPLAGGWEQYF

D gene: TRBD2
J gene: TRBJ2-1
V gene: TRBV15
CDR3 protein: CATLGGSSGDEQFF

D gene: NA
J gene: TRBJ1-3
V gene: TRBV4-3
CDR3 protein: CASSQDSRNSGNTIYF

D gene: TRBD1
J gene: TRBJ2-1
V gene: TRBV6-2/TRBV6-3
CDR3 protein: CASTVGTETYNEQFF

D gene: NA
J gene: TRBJ1-1
V gene: TRBV10-3
CDR3 protein: CAISESGLSPGTEAFF

D gene: TRBD1
J gene: TRBJ2-1
V gene: TRBV5-1
CDR3 protein: CASSFGQGANEQFF

D gene: NA
J gene: TRBJ2-7
V gene: TRBV7-9
CDR3 protein: CASSSSFWDSTYEQYF

D gene: TRBD2
J gene: TRBJ2-1
V gene: TRBV11-3
CDR3 protein: CASSLEGTSGLNEQFF

D gene: NA
J gene: TRBJ2-7
V gene: TRBV7-2
CDR3 protein: CASSLNVGTAAIEQYF

D gene: TRBD2
J gene: TRBJ2-1
V gene: TRBV10-3
CDR3 protein: CAIKTSGSDNEQFF

D gene: NA
J gene: TRBJ2-1
V gene: TRBV29-1
CDR3 protein: CSVEVMRGGNEQFF

D gene: NA
J gene: TRBJ2-7
V gene: TRBV2
CDR3 protein: CASSYRVEQYF

D gene: NA
J gene: TRBJ2-1
V gene: TRBV14
CDR3 protein: CASSHPRGGEQFF

D gene: TRBD1
J gene: TRBJ2-3
V gene: TRBV11-2
CDR3 protein: CASSFILRDSGTDTQYF

D gene: NA
J gene: TRBJ2-7
V gene: TRBV20-1
CDR3 protein: CSAAGDAAVKNYEQYF

D gene: NA
J gene: TRBJ2-7
V gene: TRBV7-2
CDR3 protein: CASSLDMAGYEQYF

D gene: NA
J gene: TRBJ2-1
V gene: TRBV6-1
CDR3 protein: CASSVLAAYNEQFF

D gene: TRBD1
J gene: TRBJ2-5
V gene: TRBV28
CDR3 protein: CASYPTGGAETQYF

D gene: TRBD2
J gene: TRBJ2-7
V gene: TRBV3-1
CDR3 protein: CASSQDGTSGSKQYF

D gene: NA
J gene: TRBJ2-6
V gene: TRBV5-1
CDR3 protein: CASSSLNSGANVLTF

D gene: TRBD1
J gene: TRBJ2-5
V gene: TRBV29-1
CDR3 protein: CSVELMAGGFWETQYF